The clone carrying this T cell receptor beta chain was observed once. This sample was taken from a study of blood T cell repertoires in COVID-19. CDR1 is SNHLY and CDR2 is FYNNEI in the germline V gene. J gave up 3 bases and V 8 bases, and 7 bases lay outside the gene matches. CDR3 length: 14 residues. Method: immunoSEQ multiplex PCR; TCRdb's copy keeps in-frame clones and lacks some. The data show 90,000 to 120,000 clones, approximately 88% seen once. Sequencing input: peripheral blood. The rearrangement links TRBV2 to TRBJ2-7, with 10 bases fitting TRBD2. The clonotype was recovered from a man aged 55 to 70 with acute or convalescent COVID-19. CDR3 DNA sequence: TGTGCCAGCCAAGGCCGGACTAGCGGCTACGAGCAGTACGTC. It encodes CASQGRTSGYEQYV.